What follows are 3 T cell receptor beta chains derived from one specimen sequenced in a study of T cell repertoires in cytomegalovirus infection. No antigen is known for these receptors. Each CDR3 protein is one row after TCRdb ran MiXCR on the reads. The sample yields around 770,000 distinct CDR3 sequences, just under 30% seen once. This specimen consisted of cultured CD8+ T cells from PBMCs, obtained from culture after CMV antigen stimulation. The origin of the receptors is a human donor in good health (CMV status not recorded). Some clones in this sample may be carry-over from other donors' samples.

This clonotype was seen repeatedly, ten times or more. CDR3 coding DNA: TGTGCCAGCAGACGCGACCCGTTCGGGACAGGCCCCACAGATACGCAGTATTTT. Translated: CASRRDPFGTGPTDTQYF. This rearrangement joins TRBV7-8 to TRBJ2-3, with 8 bases aligning to TRBD1. The germline gives CDR1 SGHVS, CDR2 FQNEAQ. The trim removed 6 bases at V and 2 bases at J, leaving 16 bases unmatched. CDR3 size: 18 residues.

V gene TRBV6-2 or TRBV6-3 combines with J gene TRBJ2-7, with D unresolved. CDR1 and CDR2 (germline): MNHEY, SVGEGT. V lost 0 bases, J lost 6 bases, and 12 bases lay in between. The CDR3 totals 14 residues. The CDR3 bases are TGTGCCAGCAGTTACTCGAGGCACAATCCCGAGCAGTACTTC. It encodes CASSYSRHNPEQYF.

This sequence joins TRBV6-5 and TRBJ2-1; possibly TRBD1 for D (6 bases). The CDR3 consists of 15 residues. Trimming removed 6 bases at V and 7 bases at J, with 19 bases between. Germline V lookup: CDR1 MNHEY, CDR2 SVGAGI. CDR3 DNA: TGTGCCAGCAGCCTATTGGGGGCGATTAAGAATGAGCAGTTCTTC. This translates into CASSLLGAIKNEQFF.